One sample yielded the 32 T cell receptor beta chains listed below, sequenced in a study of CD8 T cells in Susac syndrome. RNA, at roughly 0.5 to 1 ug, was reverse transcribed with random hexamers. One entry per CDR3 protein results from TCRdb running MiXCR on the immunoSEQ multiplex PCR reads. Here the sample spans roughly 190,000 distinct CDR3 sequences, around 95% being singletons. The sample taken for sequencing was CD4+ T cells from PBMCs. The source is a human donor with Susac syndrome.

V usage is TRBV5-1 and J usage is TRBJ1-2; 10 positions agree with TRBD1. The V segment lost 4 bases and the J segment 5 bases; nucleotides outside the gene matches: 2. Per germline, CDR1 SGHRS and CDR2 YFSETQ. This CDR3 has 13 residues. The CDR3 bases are TGCGCCAGCAGCAAGGGACAGGGGTATGGCTACACCTTC. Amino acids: CASSKGQGYGYTF.

CDR3 in amino acids: CASSLVGTSGGSEYF. The CDR3 nucleotides read TGTGCCAGCAGCTTAGTAGGGACTAGCGGGGGGTCGGAGTACTTC. The genes are TRBV7-2 and TRBJ2-7; 15 nucleotides line up with TRBD2. The CDR3 runs to 15 residues. Germline lookup yields CDR1 SGHTA and CDR2 FQGNSA. With 1 base clipped from V and 11 bases from J, the junction kept 6 bases outside the gene matches.

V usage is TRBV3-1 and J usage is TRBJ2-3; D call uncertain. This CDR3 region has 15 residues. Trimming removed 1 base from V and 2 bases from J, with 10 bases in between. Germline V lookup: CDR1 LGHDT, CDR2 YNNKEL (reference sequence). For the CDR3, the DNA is TGTGCCAGCAGCCAAGTGGTGGCTGCCACAGATACGCAGTATTTT. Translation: CASSQVVAATDTQYF.

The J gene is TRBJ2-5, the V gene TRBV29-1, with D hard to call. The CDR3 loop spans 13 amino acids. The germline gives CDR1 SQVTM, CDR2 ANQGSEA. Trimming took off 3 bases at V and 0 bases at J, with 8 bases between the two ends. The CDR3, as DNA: TGCAGCGTTGACAACAGAAACCAAGAGACCCAGTACTTC. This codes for CSVDNRNQETQYF.

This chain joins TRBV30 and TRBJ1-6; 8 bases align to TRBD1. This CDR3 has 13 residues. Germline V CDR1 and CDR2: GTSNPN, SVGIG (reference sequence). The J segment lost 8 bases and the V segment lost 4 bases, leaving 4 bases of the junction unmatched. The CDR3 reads CAWTGQGHSPLHF. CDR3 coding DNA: TGTGCCTGGACCGGACAGGGCCATTCACCCCTCCACTTT.

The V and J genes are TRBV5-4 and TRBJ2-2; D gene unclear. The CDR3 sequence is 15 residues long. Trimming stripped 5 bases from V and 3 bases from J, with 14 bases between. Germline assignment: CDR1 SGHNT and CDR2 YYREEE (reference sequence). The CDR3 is CASSTSVVDTGELFF. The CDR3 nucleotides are TGTGCCAGCAGTACCTCAGTGGTAGACACCGGGGAGCTGTTTTTT. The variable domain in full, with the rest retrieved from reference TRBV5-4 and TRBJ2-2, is ETGVTQSPTHLIKTRGQQVTLRCSSQSGHNTVSWYQQALGQGPQFIFQYYREEENGRGNFPPRFSGLQFPNYSSELNVNALELDDSALYLCASSTSVVDTGELFFGEGSRLTVL.

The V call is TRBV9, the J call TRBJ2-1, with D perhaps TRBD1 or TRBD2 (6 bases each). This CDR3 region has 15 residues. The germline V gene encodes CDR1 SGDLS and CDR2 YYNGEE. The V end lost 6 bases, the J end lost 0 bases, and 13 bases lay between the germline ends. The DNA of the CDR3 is TGTGCCAGCACCAACGGGGGCACCTCCTACAATGAGCAGTTCTTC. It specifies CASTNGGTSYNEQFF.

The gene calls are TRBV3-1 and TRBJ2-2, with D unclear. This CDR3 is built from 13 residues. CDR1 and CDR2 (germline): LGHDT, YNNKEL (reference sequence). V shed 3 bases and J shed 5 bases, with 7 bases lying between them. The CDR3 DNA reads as TGTGCCAGCAGCCATACAGCTACCGGGGAGCTGTTTTTT. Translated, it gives CASSHTATGELFF.

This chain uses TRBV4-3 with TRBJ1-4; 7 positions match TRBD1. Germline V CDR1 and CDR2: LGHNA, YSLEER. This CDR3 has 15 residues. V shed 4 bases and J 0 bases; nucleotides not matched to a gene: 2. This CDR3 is CASSPRGATNEKLFF. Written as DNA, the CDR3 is TGCGCCAGCAGCCCCAGGGGGGCAACTAATGAAAAACTGTTTTTT.

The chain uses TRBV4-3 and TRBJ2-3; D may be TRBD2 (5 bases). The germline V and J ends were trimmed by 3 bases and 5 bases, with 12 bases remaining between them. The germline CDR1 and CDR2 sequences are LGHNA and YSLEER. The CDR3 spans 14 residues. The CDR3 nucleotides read TGCGCCAGCAGCCAGATGCTAGCCAAAGATACGCAGTATTTT. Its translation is CASSQMLAKDTQYF.

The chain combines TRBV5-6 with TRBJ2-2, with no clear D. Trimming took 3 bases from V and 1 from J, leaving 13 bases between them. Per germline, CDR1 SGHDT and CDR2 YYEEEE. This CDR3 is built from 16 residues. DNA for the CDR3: TGTGCCAGCAGCTGGACGACATCCATGAACACCGGGGAGCTGTTTTTT. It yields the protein CASSWTTSMNTGELFF.

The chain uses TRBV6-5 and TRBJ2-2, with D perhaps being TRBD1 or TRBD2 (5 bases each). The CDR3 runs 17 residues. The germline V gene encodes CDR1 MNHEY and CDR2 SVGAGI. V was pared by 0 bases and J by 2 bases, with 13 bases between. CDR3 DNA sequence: TGTGCCAGCAGTTACTCGACGAGGGGCAGTAACACCGGGGAGCTGTTTTTT. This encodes CASSYSTRGSNTGELFF.

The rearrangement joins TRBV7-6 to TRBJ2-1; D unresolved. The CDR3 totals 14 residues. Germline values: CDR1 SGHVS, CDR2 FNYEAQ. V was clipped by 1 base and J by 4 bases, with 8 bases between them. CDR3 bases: TGTGCCAGCAGCTTAGTGGGGAATTACAATGAGCAGTTCTTC. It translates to CASSLVGNYNEQFF.

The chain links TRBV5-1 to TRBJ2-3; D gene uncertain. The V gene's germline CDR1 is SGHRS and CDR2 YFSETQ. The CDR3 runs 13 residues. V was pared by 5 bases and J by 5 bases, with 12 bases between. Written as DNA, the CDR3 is TGCGCCAGCAGTCGAGGCGCTGAAGATACGCAGTATTTT. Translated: CASSRGAEDTQYF.

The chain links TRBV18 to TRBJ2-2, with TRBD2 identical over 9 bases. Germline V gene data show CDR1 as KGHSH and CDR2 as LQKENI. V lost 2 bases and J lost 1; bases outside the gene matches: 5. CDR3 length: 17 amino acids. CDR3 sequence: CASSPSSGGLNTGELFF. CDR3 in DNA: TGTGCCAGCTCACCATCAAGCGGGGGGCTGAACACCGGGGAGCTGTTTTTT.

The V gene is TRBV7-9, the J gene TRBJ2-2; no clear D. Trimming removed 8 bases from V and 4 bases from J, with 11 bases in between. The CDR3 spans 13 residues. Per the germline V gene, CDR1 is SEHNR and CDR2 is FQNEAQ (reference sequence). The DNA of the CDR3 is TGTGCCAGCTCTCCCCGGGCCACCGGGGAGCTGTTTTTT. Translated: CASSPRATGELFF.

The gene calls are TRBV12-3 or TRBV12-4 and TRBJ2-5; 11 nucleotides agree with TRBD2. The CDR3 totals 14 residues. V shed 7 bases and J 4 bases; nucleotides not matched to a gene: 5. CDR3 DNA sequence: TGTGCCAGCACCATTAGCGGGGGGGGAGAGACCCAGTACTTC. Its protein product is CASTISGGGETQYF.

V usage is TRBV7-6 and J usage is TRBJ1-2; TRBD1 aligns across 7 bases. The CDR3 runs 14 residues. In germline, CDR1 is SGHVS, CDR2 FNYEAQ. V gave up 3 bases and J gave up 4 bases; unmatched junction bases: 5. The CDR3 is CASSLAGQTYGYTF. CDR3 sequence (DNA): TGTGCCAGCAGCTTGGCGGGACAGACCTATGGCTACACCTTC.

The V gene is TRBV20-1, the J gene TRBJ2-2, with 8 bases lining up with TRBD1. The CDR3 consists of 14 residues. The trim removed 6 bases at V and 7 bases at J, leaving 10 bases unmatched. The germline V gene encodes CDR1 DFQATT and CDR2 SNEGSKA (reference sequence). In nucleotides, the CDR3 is TGCAGTGCCTCTTCGGACAGGGCGATCGGGGAGCTGTTTTTT. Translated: CSASSDRAIGELFF.

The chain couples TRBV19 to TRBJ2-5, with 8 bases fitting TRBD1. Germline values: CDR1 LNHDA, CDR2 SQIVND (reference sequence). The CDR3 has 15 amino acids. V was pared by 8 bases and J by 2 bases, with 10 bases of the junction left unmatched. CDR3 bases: TGTGCCAGTCAGCCGACAGGGGTAGGGCAAGAGACCCAGTACTTC. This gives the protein CASQPTGVGQETQYF.

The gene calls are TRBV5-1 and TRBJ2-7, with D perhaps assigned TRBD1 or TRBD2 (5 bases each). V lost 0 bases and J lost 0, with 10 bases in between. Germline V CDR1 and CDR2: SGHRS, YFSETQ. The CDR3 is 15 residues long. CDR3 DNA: TGCGCCAGCAGCTTGGCACCAGGGAGCTCCTACGAGCAGTACTTC. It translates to CASSLAPGSSYEQYF.

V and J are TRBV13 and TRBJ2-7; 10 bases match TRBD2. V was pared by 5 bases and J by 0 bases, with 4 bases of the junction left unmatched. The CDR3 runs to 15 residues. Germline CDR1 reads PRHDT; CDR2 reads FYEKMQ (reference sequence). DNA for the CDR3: TGTGCCAGCAGCCTCGGGACTAGCGACTCCTACGAGCAGTACTTC. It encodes CASSLGTSDSYEQYF.

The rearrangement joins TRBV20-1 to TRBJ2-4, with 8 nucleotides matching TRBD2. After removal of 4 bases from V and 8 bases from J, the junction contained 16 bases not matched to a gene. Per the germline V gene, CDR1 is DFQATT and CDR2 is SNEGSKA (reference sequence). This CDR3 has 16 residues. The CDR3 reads CSAIEARTGGPDIQYF. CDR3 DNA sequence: TGCAGTGCTATCGAGGCCCGGACGGGGGGGCCGGACATTCAGTACTTC.

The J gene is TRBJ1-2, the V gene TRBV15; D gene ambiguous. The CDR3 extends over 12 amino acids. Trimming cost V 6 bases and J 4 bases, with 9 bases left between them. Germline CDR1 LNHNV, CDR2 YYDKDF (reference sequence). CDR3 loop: CATRGRSYGYTF. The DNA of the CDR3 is TGTGCCACCAGGGGGAGATCCTATGGCTACACCTTC.

The CDR3 sequence: CASSTGTSEVGQYF. CDR3 sequence (DNA): TGTGCCAGTAGTACCGGGACCTCAGAGGTGGGGCAGTACTTC. The gene calls are TRBV19 and TRBJ2-4; D possibly matches TRBD1 or TRBD2 (5 bases each). The germline gives CDR1 LNHDA, CDR2 SQIVND (reference sequence). The germline V and J ends were trimmed by 4 bases and 13 bases, with 20 bases remaining between them. The CDR3 totals 14 residues.

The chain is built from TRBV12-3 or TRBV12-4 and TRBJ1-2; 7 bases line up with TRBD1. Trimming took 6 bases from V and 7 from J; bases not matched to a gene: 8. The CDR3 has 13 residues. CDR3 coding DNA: TGTGCCAGCAGACCCACAGGGGTTTCTGGCTACACCTTC. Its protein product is CASRPTGVSGYTF.

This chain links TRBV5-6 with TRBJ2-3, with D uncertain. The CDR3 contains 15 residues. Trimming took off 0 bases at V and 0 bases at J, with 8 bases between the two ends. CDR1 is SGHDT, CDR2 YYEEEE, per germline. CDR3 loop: CASSLDGTSTDTQYF. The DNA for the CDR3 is TGTGCCAGCAGCTTGGACGGAACTAGCACAGATACGCAGTATTTT.

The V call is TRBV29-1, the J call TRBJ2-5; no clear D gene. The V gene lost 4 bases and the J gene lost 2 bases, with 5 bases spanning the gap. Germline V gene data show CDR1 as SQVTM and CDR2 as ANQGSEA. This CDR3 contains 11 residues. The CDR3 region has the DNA TGCAGCGTTGGGCAGCAAGAGACCCAGTACTTC. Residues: CSVGQQETQYF.

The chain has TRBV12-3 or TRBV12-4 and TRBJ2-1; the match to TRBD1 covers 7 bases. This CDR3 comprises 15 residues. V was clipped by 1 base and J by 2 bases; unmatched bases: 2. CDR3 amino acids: CASSLVGGAYNEQFF. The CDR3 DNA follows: TGTGCCAGCAGTTTAGTAGGGGGCGCCTACAATGAGCAGTTCTTC.

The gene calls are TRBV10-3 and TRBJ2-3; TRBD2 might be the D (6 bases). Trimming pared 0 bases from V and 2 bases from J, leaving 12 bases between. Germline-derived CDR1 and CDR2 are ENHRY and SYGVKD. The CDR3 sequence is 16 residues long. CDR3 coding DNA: TGTGCCATCAGTGAGTCTGGTCGGGGGTCCACAGATACGCAGTATTTT. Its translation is CAISESGRGSTDTQYF.

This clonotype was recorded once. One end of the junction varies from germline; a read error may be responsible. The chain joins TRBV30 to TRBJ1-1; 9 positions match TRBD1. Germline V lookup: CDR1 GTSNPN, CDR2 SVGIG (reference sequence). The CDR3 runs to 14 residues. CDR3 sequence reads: CAWSIGQGNTETFF. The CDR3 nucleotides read TGTGCCTGGAGTATCGGACAGGGGAACACTGAAACTTTCTTT.

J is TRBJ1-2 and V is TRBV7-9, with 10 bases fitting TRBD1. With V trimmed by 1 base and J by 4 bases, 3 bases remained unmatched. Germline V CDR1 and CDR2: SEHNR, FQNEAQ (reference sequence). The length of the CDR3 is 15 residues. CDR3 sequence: CASSLGGQGSYGYTF. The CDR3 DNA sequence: TGTGCCAGCAGCTTAGGGGGACAGGGGTCCTATGGCTACACCTTC. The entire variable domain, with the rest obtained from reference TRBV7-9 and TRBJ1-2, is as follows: DTGVSQNPRHKITKRGQNVTFRCDPISEHNRLYWYRQTLGQGPEFLTYFQNEAQLEKSRLLSDRFSAERPKGSFSTLEIQRTEQGDSAMYLCASSLGGQGSYGYTFGSGTRLTVV.